The sequence of this T cell receptor beta chain was determined in a study of cytomegalovirus exposure and HLA in healthy donors. Study overall: A preliminary data release comprised roughly 80 million unique TCRs obtained from HLA-typed donors.

About this clone itself: Its antigen is as yet unknown.

The study ran its PCR with 60 Vbeta and 13 Jbeta primers. Some clones are missing from TCRdb's copy, which holds only in-frame ones; the method was immunoSEQ multiplex PCR. Among around 130,000 clones, 83% were seen once, and the ten largest hold about 1.2%. Whereas donors were nominally healthy upon sampling, unrecorded immune exposures were probable. Study-level results: According to reports, the classifier identified cytomegalovirus status with high specificity and sensitivity. A later analysis linked a missense DCLRE1C variant to TCR beta V- and J-gene trimming.

Germline V gene sequence: CDR1 SNHLY, CDR2 FYNNEI. The CDR3 consists of 16 residues. The trim removed 8 bases at V and 0 bases at J, leaving 8 bases unmatched. The chain carries TRBV2 and TRBJ2-3, with 10 bases identical to TRBD2. The sequence derives from a girl aged 2-10 years in good health and CMV-seronegative. The sequenced sample was PBMCs. The CDR3 region has the DNA TGTGCCAGCTCCGAGGTACTAGCGGGAAGCACAGATACGCAGTATTTT. Encoded protein: CASSEVLAGSTDTQYF.